This T cell receptor beta chain was recorded in a study of shared clonotypes between healthy human individuals. Study in general: A couple of women and three men aged 18 to 49 served as donors.

The germline gives CDR1 SGHTS, CDR2 YDEGEE. V lost 1 base and J lost 2, with 19 bases in between. The CDR3 covers 17 residues. Findings of the study overall: Non-shared clonotypes were found to have lower generation probabilities than the clonotypes that were shared by all four of the sorted-subset donors.

This clone was detected many times. Its antigen is not identified. This table comes from immunoSEQ multiplex PCR, and its TCRdb copy is limited to in-frame clones, with some not included. The sample lists 550,000 to 700,000 clones; roughly 72% were seen once. The V gene is TRBV5-8, the J gene TRBJ2-7, with a possible D match to TRBD2 (5 bases). The TCR sequence derives from a young woman in good health. Material: memory CD4+ T cells sorted from blood. The subset here: CD45RA-negative fraction. CDR3: CASSLYFLEGSPYEQYF. The CDR3 bases are TGTGCCAGCAGCTTGTATTTTTTAGAGGGAAGTCCCTACGAGCAGTACTTC.